The source of this TCR beta chain is a study of shared clonotypes between healthy human individuals. Looking at the study overall: The people who gave samples were two women and a few men aged 18 to 49. General observations from the study: Compared with clonotypes that all four donors shared, non-shared clonotypes had lower generation probabilities. Rarefaction showed that sequencing of sorted subsets was incomplete (despite large depth). Donor scarcity curtailed the genetic and exposure-history diversity represented herein.

Produced via immunoSEQ multiplex PCR; TCRdb's table is partial and in-frame only. The table has 600,000 to 750,000 clones, more than 70% seen once. Remarks on this clone: Its antigen is currently unknown.

The CDR3 runs to 14 residues. Germline V lookup: CDR1 SGHNT, CDR2 YYREEE (reference sequence). Trimming left V 2 bases short and J 4 bases short, with 10 bases between. The TCR comes from a woman aged 25 to 45 in good health. The sample consisted of memory CD4+ T cells sorted from blood. The subset is: CD45RA-negative fraction. The gene calls are TRBV5-4 and TRBJ1-3; a weak D match, TRBD1 (6 bases). The CDR3 spells CASSFQGQGNTIYF. The CDR3 DNA reads TGTGCCAGCAGCTTCCAGGGACAAGGAAACACCATATATTTT.